This T cell receptor beta chain was sequenced for a study of T cell changes during pregnancy in multiple sclerosis. This table comes from immunoSEQ multiplex PCR, and its TCRdb copy is limited to in-frame clones, with some not included. Of over 45,000 clones in the sample, roughly 92% were seen once. Trimming took 0 bases from V and 6 from J, leaving 11 bases between them. Per germline, CDR1 SGHTA and CDR2 FQGTGA. The CDR3 has 15 residues. The V and J genes are TRBV7-3 and TRBJ2-2; D perhaps matches TRBD1 (5 bases). This clonotype originated in a female donor with multiple sclerosis, enrolled in a pregnancy study. Sequencing was performed on peripheral blood, taken in the third trimester of pregnancy. Written as DNA, the CDR3 is TGTGCCAGCAGCTTAACGCCAGGGTCCCCCGGGGAGCTGTTTTTT. Translation gives CASSLTPGSPGELFF.